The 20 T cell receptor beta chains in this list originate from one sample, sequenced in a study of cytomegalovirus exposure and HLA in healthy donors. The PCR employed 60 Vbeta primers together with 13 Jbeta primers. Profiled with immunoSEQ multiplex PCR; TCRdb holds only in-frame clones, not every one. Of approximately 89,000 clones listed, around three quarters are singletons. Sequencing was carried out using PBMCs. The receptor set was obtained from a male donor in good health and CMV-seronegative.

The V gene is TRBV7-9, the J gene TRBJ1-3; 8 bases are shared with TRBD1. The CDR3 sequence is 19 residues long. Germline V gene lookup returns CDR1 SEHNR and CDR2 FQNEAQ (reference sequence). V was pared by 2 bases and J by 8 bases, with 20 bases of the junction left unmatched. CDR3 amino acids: CASSLPLLKSDRALDTIYF. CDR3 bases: TGTGCCAGCAGCTTACCCCTTCTTAAGTCGGACAGGGCTTTAGACACCATATATTTT.

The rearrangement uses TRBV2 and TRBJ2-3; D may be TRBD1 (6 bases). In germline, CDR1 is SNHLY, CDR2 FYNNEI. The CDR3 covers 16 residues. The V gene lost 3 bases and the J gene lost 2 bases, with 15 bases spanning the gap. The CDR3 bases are TGTGCCAGCAGTGATCCCGCAGGGGCAACCACAGATACGCAGTATTTT. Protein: CASSDPAGATTDTQYF.

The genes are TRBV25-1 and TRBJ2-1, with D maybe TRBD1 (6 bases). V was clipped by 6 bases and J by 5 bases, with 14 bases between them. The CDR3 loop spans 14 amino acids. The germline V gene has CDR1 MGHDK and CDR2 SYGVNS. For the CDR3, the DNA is TGTGCCAGCAGGGCAGGGGCTGCTAACAATGAGCAGTTCTTC. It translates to CASRAGAANNEQFF.

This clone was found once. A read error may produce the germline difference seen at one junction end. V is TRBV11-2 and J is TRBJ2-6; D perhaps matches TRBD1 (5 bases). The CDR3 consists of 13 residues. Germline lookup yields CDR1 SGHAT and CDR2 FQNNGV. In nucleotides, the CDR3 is TGTGCCAACAGATCGACTGGGGCCAACGGCCTGACTTTC. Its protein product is CANRSTGANGLTF.

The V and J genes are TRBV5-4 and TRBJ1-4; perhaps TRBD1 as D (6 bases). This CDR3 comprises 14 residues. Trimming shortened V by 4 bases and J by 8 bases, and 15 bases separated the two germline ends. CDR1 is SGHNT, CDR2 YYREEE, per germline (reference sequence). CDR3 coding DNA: TGTGCCAGCAGCCTTGACCGGGACACGGAAAAACTGTTTTTT. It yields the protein CASSLDRDTEKLFF.

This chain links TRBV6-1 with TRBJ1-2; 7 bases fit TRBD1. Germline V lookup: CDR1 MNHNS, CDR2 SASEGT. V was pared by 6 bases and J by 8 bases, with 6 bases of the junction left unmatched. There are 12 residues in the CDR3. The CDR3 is CASRGQSRGYTF. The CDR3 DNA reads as TGTGCCAGCAGGGGACAGTCAAGGGGCTACACCTTC.

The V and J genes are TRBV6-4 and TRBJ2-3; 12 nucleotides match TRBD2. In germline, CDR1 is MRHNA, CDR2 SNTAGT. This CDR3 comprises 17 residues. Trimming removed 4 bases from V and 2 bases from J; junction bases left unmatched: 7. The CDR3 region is CASSAFASGGATDTQYF. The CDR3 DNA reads TGTGCCAGCAGTGCCTTTGCTAGCGGGGGGGCCACAGATACGCAGTATTTT.

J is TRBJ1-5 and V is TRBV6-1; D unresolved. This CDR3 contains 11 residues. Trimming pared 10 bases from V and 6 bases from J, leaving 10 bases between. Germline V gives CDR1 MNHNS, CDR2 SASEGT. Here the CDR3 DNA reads TGTGCCACCCACCCGCGTCAGCCCCAGCATTTT. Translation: CATHPRQPQHF.

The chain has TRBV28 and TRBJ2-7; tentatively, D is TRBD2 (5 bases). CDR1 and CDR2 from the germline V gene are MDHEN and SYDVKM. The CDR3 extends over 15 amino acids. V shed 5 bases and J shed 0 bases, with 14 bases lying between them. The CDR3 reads CASSIRGVRSYEQYF. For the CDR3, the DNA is TGTGCCAGCAGTATTCGGGGAGTACGCTCCTACGAGCAGTACTTC.

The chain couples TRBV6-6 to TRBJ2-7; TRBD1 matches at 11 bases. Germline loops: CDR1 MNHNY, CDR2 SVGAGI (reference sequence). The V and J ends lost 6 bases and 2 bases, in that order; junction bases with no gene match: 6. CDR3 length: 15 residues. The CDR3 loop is CASRIGTGGTYEQYF. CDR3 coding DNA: TGTGCCAGCAGGATTGGGACAGGGGGTACCTACGAGCAGTACTTC.

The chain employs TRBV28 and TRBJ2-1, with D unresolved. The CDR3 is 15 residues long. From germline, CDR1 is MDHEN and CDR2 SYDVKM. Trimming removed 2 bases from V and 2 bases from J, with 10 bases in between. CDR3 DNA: TGTGCCAGCAGTTTACTACAGACCCCCTACAATGAGCAGTTCTTC. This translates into CASSLLQTPYNEQFF.

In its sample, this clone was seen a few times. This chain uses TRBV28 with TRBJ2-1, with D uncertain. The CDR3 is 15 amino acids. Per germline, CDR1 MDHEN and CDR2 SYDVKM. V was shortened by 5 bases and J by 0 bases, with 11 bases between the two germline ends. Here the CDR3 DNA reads TGTGCCAGCAGTCCCCGTATGAGCTCCTACAATGAGCAGTTCTTC. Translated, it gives CASSPRMSSYNEQFF. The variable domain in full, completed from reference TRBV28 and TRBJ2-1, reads DVKVTQSSRYLVKRTGEKVFLECVQDMDHENMFWYRQDPGLGLRLIYFSYDVKMKEKGDIPEGYSVSREKKERFSLILESASTNQTSMYLCASSPRMSSYNEQFFGPGTRLTVL.

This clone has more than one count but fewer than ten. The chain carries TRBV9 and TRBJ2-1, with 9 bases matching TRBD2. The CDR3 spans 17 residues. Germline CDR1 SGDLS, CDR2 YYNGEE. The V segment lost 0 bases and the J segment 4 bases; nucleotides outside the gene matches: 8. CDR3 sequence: CASSVAPLAGSYNEQFF. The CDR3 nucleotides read TGTGCCAGCAGCGTAGCCCCCCTAGCGGGGTCTTACAATGAGCAGTTCTTC.

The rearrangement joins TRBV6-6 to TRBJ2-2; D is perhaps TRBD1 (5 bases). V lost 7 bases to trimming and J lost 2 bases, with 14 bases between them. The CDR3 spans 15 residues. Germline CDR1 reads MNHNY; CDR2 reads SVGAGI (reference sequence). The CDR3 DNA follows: TGTGCCAGCAAAGTCGACAGCTCTAACACCGGGGAGCTGTTTTTT. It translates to CASKVDSSNTGELFF.

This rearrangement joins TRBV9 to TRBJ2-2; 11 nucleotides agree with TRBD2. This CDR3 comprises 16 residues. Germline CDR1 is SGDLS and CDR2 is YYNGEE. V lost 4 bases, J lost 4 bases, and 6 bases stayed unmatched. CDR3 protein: CASSLRLAGTTGELFF. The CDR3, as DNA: TGTGCCAGCAGCCTTAGACTAGCGGGAACCACCGGGGAGCTGTTTTTT.

The DNA of the CDR3 is TGTGCCAGCAGCTTAGCTAGCACATCGGCTTCCTCCTACGAGCAGTACTTC. Translation gives CASSLASTSASSYEQYF. This chain connects TRBV7-8 to TRBJ2-7; no firm D call. The CDR3 is made up of 17 amino acids. Per the germline V gene, CDR1 is SGHVS and CDR2 is FQNEAQ. V lost 0 bases and J lost 0, with 15 bases in between.

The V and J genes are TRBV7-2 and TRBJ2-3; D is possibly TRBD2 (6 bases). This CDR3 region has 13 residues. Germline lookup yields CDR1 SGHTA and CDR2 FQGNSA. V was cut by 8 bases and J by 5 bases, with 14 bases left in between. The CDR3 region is CASDSGAGDTQYF. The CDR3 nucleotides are TGTGCCAGCGATTCGGGAGCCGGAGATACGCAGTATTTT. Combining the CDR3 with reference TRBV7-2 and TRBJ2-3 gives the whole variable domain GAGVSQSPSNKVTEKGKDVELRCDPISGHTALYWYRQSLGQGLEFLIYFQGNSAPDKSGLPSDRFSAERTGGSVSTLTIQRTQQEDSAVYLCASDSGAGDTQYFGPGTRLTVL.

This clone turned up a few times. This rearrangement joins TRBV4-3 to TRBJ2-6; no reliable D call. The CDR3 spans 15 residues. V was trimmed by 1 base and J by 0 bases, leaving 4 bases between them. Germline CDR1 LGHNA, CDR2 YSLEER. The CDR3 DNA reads TGCGCCAGCAGCCAAGTCTCCTCTGGGGCCAACGTCCTGACTTTC. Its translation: CASSQVSSGANVLTF.

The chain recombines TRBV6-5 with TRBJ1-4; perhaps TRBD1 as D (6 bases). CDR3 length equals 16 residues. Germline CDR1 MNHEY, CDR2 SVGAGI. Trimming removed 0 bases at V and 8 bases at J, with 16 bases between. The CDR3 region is CASSYSGGGAKEKLFF. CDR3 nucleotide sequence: TGTGCCAGCAGTTACTCGGGTGGGGGCGCGAAGGAAAAACTGTTTTTT.

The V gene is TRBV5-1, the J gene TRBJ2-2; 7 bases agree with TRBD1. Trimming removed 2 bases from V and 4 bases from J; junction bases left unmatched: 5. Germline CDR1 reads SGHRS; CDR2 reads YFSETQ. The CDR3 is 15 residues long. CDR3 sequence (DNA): TGCGCCAGCAGCTTCAAACAGGGGCTCACCGGGGAGCTGTTTTTT. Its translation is CASSFKQGLTGELFF.